This T cell receptor (beta chain) was captured by sequencing in a study of vaccination and CD4 T cells after COVID-19. CD4+ T cells that had been cultured provided DNA sequenced with the Oncomine TCR Beta short-read assay. TCRdb re-analysed the PCR reads in MiXCR, keeping a single row per CDR3 protein. This table holds 4,000 to 4,500 distinct CDR3 sequences, over 20% found once. Treatment specified: approximately nine-day PBMC culture with coronavirus spike peptide pools or control peptides (ViraFEST assay). As for this clonotype: The antigen is not known.

Germline CDR1 and CDR2: KGHDR and SFDVKD. The CDR3 is 14 amino acids. V was trimmed by 9 bases and J by 4 bases, leaving 14 bases between them. This TCR was sampled from a human donor who had recovered from COVID-19. This chain uses TRBV24-1 with TRBJ2-2, with D perhaps being TRBD1 or TRBD2 (6 bases each). The source was CD4+ T cells from blood, cultured in vitro, collected after SARS-CoV-2 vaccination. CDR3 in DNA: TGTGCCACCCAACAAGGGGGAGGCACCGGGGAGCTGTTTTTT. Protein sequence: CATQQGGGTGELFF.